The 15 T cell receptor beta chains below come from one sample, sequenced in a study of vaccination and CD4 T cells after COVID-19. Using its own MiXCR run on the PCR reads, TCRdb lists one record per CDR3 protein. The sample shows some 28,000 distinct CDR3 sequences, under 65% of them seen only once. The time point denotes: late sampling 161 to 241 days after vaccination in a few convalescent patients. Here the sequenced sample was CD4+ T cells from blood, taken about 7 months after SARS-CoV-2 vaccination. All receptors come from a human donor who had recovered from COVID-19.

The chain couples TRBV19 to TRBJ1-5, with unresolved D. The CDR3 consists of 14 residues. With 7 bases removed from V and 0 bases from J, the gap between germline ends came to 10 bases. Germline-derived CDR1 and CDR2 are LNHDA and SQIVND (reference sequence). The CDR3 loop is CASIDEDSNQPQHF. CDR3 nucleotide sequence: TGTGCCAGTATCGACGAAGATAGCAATCAGCCCCAGCATTTT. Supplemented by reference TRBV19 and TRBJ1-5, the full variable domain reads DGGITQSPKYLFRKEGQNVTLSCEQNLNHDAMYWYRQDPGQGLRLIYYSQIVNDFQKGDIAEGYSVSREKKESFPLTVTSAQKNPTAFYLCASIDEDSNQPQHFGDGTRLSIL.

V usage is TRBV11-1 and J usage is TRBJ2-1; 11 nucleotides agree with TRBD2. V was clipped by 5 bases and J by 3 bases; unmatched bases: 6. Germline CDR1 is SGHAT and CDR2 is FQDESV (reference sequence). The CDR3 runs 16 residues. The CDR3 nucleotides are TGTGCCAGCAGCCGCTCCCTAGCGGGAGGCTACAATGAGCAGTTCTTC. Protein product: CASSRSLAGGYNEQFF.

The gene calls are TRBV18 and TRBJ1-5; the D gene is possibly TRBD1 (6 bases). This CDR3 comprises 16 residues. Germline values: CDR1 KGHSH, CDR2 LQKENI. Trimming took 1 base from V and 1 from J, leaving 11 bases between them. In nucleotides, the CDR3 is TGTGCCAGCTCACCACTACCGGGGGGCAGCAATCAGCCCCAGCATTTT. It encodes CASSPLPGGSNQPQHF.

This clonotype was detected a few times. CDR3 amino acids: CASSITRDTQYF. CDR3 bases: TGTGCCAGTAGTATCACTAGGGATACGCAGTATTTT. The V gene is TRBV19, the J gene TRBJ2-3; D is perhaps TRBD2 (5 bases). The CDR3 contains 12 residues. Trimming took 3 bases from V and 6 from J, leaving 7 bases between them. Germline assignment: CDR1 LNHDA and CDR2 SQIVND (reference sequence).

The CDR3 nucleotides read TGCGCCAGCAGTGAGTACCCTTCCTCGGGGGACAGTAATTCACCCCTCCACTTT. This codes for CASSEYPSSGDSNSPLHF. The chain links TRBV10-2 to TRBJ1-6, with 7 nucleotides matching TRBD1. The junction had 12 bases not matched to a gene; V was cut back by 1 base and J by 6 bases. The V gene's germline CDR1 is WSHSY and CDR2 SAAADI. This CDR3 has 18 residues.

The chain links TRBV6-2 or TRBV6-3 to TRBJ1-5; weak D call: TRBD1 (6 bases). Trimming cost V 0 bases and J 5 bases, with 14 bases left between them. Germline values: CDR1 MNHEY, CDR2 SVGEGT. This CDR3 is 16 amino acids long. The CDR3 DNA reads TGTGCCAGCAGTTACTCGATATTACAGGGACATCAGCCCCAGCATTTT. Encoded protein: CASSYSILQGHQPQHF.

The chain couples TRBV2 to TRBJ2-3; no definite D call. CDR3 length: 13 amino acids. Trimming removed 7 bases from V and 0 bases from J, with 8 bases in between. Germline loops: CDR1 SNHLY, CDR2 FYNNEI. The CDR3 DNA is TGTGCCAGCACTTTCTCTAGCACAGATACGCAGTATTTT. It yields the protein CASTFSSTDTQYF.

The rearrangement uses TRBV24-1 and TRBJ2-1; 11 bases line up with TRBD2. J was trimmed by 3 bases and V by 3 bases; bases with no gene match: 9. Germline V gene sequence: CDR1 KGHDR, CDR2 SFDVKD. This CDR3 spans 18 amino acids. CDR3 region: CATSDPNPTSGSYNEQFF. The CDR3 nucleotides read TGTGCCACCAGTGATCCCAACCCAACTAGCGGGAGCTACAATGAGCAGTTCTTC.

This clonotype was observed a few times. The rearrangement uses TRBV7-9 and TRBJ2-7; 9 nucleotides agree with TRBD2. Trimming took 5 bases from V and 3 from J; bases not matched to a gene: 8. Germline CDR1 reads SEHNR; CDR2 reads FQNEAQ (reference sequence). This CDR3 spans 15 amino acids. CDR3 amino acids: CASSPYASGIYEQYF. CDR3 nucleotides: TGTGCCAGCAGCCCCTACGCTAGCGGGATCTACGAGCAGTACTTC. The full variable domain, completed using reference TRBV7-9 and TRBJ2-7, is DTGVSQNPRHKITKRGQNVTFRCDPISEHNRLYWYRQTLGQGPEFLTYFQNEAQLEKSRLLSDRFSAERPKGSFSTLEIQRTEQGDSAMYLCASSPYASGIYEQYFGPGTRLTVT.

The chain uses TRBV27 and TRBJ2-7, with 11 positions matching TRBD2. Germline V gene lookup returns CDR1 MNHEY and CDR2 SMNVEV (reference sequence). The CDR3 is 14 residues long. The V gene end was trimmed by 8 bases and the J gene end by 2 bases; junction bases not matched to a gene: 5. CDR3 sequence reads: CASHGLAGTYEQYF. The CDR3, as DNA: TGTGCCAGCCACGGACTAGCGGGCACCTACGAGCAGTACTTC.

This CDR3 is CASKIEQPYEQYF. CDR3 sequence (DNA): TGTGCCAGCAAGATCGAGCAACCATACGAGCAGTACTTC. The chain is built from TRBV2 and TRBJ2-7; no firm D call. CDR1 SNHLY and CDR2 FYNNEI come from the germline V gene. The CDR3 length is 13 residues. The V end was cut by 7 bases, the J end by 4 bases, with 14 bases between.

As to this clonotype: A junction end diverges from the germline sequence, so it may reflect a read error. The rearrangement joins TRBV2 to TRBJ2-7; D possibly corresponds to TRBD2 (6 bases). The length of the CDR3 is 14 residues. The germline V gene has CDR1 SNHLY and CDR2 FYNNEI. CDR3 nucleotides: TGTGCCAGCAGTGACGGGCTAGCGTCCTCCGAGCAGTACTTC. Protein sequence: CASSDGLASSEQYF.

The table lists this clonotype with a few counts. The chain uses TRBV20-1 and TRBJ2-7; 7 positions agree with TRBD1. Trimming at V came to 5 bases and at J to 1 base, leaving 8 bases not matched to a gene. The CDR3 runs 14 residues. Germline V lookup: CDR1 DFQATT, CDR2 SNEGSKA (reference sequence). The CDR3 DNA sequence: TGCAGTGCTGAAGTGTGGGACAGTTCCTACGAGCAGTACTTC. Residues: CSAEVWDSSYEQYF.

This clonotype was counted between two and nine times. The genes are TRBV6-1 and TRBJ2-2; 7 nucleotides line up with TRBD1. The CDR3 contains 14 residues. Per germline, CDR1 MNHNS and CDR2 SASEGT. V lost 7 bases and J lost 1; bases outside the gene matches: 3. CDR3 in DNA: TGTGCCAGCAACCGACAGGGGAACACCGGGGAGCTGTTTTTT. Its protein is CASNRQGNTGELFF.

In this sample, this clonotype turned up a few times. CDR3 residues: CASSRGPPAMQETQYF. Written as DNA, the CDR3 is TGTGCCAGCAGCAGGGGACCGCCCGCTATGCAAGAGACCCAGTACTTC. The chain employs TRBV21-1 and TRBJ2-5; the D call of TRBD2 is as the table states it, not checked on the DNA. TRBV21-1 is a recognized pseudogene. The CDR3 covers 16 residues.